The present T cell receptor (beta chain) was sequenced within a study of shared clonotypes between healthy human individuals. Generated by immunoSEQ multiplex PCR, the TCRdb table keeps only in-frame clones and is missing some. The sample has approximately 650,000 clones; around 95% are singletons. CD45RO-negative cells were positively selected for CCR7, leaving out terminally differentiated effector memory CD45RA+ cells. Deletions cut 2 bases from V and 7 bases from J, with 18 bases between. The germline CDR1 and CDR2 sequences are SGHDT and YYEEEE. The CDR3 consists of 15 residues. The sequencing input was naive CD8+ T cells sorted from blood. The chain uses TRBV5-6 and TRBJ1-2, with TRBD1 as a possible D gene (6 bases). This TCR was recovered from a woman aged 30 to 39 in good health. CDR3 loop: CASSFGDGGYSGYTF. In DNA, the CDR3 is TGTGCCAGCAGCTTCGGCGATGGGGGCTACAGTGGCTACACCTTC.